This paragraph covers one TCR beta chain sequence. The data belong to a study of blood T cell repertoires in COVID-19. Only in-frame clones appear in the TCRdb table, and some are missing; sequencing was by immunoSEQ multiplex PCR. The data hold around 72,000 clones, with approximately 87% observed a single time. The germline V gene encodes CDR1 MNHEY and CDR2 SVGAGI. There are 14 residues in the CDR3. V lost 6 bases, J lost 2 bases, and 3 bases stayed unmatched. Sequencing was carried out using peripheral blood. The origin of this receptor is a woman aged 80 or over with acute or convalescent COVID-19. The rearrangement links TRBV6-5 to TRBJ1-1; 10 positions agree with TRBD1. The CDR3 DNA sequence: TGTGCCAGCAGCATGACAGGGGGCAACACTGAAGCTTTCTTT. Its translation is CASSMTGGNTEAFF.